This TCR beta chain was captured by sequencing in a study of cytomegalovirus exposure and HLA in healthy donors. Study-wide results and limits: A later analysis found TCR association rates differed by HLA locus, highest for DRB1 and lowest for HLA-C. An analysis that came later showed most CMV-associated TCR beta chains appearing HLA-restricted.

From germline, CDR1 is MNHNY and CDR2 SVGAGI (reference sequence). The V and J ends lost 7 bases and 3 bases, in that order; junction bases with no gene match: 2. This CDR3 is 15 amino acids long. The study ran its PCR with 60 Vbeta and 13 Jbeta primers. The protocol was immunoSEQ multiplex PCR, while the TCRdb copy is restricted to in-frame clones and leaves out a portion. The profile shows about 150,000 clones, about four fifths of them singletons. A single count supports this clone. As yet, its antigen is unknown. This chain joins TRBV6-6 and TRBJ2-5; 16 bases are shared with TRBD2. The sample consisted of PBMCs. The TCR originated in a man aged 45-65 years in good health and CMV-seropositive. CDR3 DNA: TGTGCCAGCAAAGGGACTAGCGGGAGGGAAGAGACCCAGTACTTC. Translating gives CASKGTSGREETQYF.